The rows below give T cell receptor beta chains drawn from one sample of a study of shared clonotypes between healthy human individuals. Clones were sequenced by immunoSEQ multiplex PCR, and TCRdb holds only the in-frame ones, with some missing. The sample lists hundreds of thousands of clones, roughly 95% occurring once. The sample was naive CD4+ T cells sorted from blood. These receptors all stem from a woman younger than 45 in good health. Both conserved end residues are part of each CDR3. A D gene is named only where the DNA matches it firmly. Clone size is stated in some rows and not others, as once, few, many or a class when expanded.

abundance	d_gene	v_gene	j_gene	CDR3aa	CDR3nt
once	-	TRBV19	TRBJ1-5	CASSIVGGSNQPQHF	TGTGCCAGTAGTATAGTTGGGGGGAGCAATCAGCCCCAGCATTTT
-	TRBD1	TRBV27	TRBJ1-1	CASSPPTGGPNTEAFF	TGTGCCAGCAGTCCACCGACAGGGGGGCCTAACACTGAAGCTTTCTTT
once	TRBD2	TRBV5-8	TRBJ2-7	CASSSGLGPGNSYEQYF	TGTGCCAGCAGCTCGGGACTAGGACCGGGGAACTCCTACGAGCAGTACTTC
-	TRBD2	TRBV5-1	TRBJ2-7	CASSLVASGEQYF	TGCGCCAGCAGCTTGGTGGCTAGCGGCGAGCAGTACTTC
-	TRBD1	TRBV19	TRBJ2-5	CASGTGQETQYF	TGTGCCAGCGGGACAGGGCAAGAGACCCAGTACTTC
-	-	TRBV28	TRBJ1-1	CASSSQGGGNLKEAFF	TGTGCCAGCAGTTCACAGGGTGGGGGCAATTTGAAGGAAGCTTTCTTT
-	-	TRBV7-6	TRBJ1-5	CASSLAPRGRIGHQPQHF	TGTGCCAGCAGCTTAGCGCCCCGGGGGCGGATTGGGCATCAGCCCCAGCATTTT
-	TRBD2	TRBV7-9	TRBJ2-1	CASRSGTSGFGEQFF	TGTGCCAGCCGCAGCGGGACTAGCGGCTTCGGTGAGCAGTTCTTC
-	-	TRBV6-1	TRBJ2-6	CASVYSGANVLTF	TGTGCCAGCGTCTACTCTGGGGCCAACGTCCTGACTTTC
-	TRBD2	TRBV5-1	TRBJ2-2	CASSLRASGRNTGELFF	TGCGCCAGCAGCTTGAGGGCTAGCGGCAGAAACACCGGGGAGCTGTTTTTT
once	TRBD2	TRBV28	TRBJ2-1	CASPRSGTSGGSYNEQFF	TGTGCCAGCCCACGCTCCGGGACTAGCGGGGGCTCCTACAATGAGCAGTTCTTC
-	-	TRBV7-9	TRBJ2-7	CASSLMGATAYEQYF	TGTGCCAGCAGCTTAATGGGCGCCACAGCCTACGAGCAGTACTTC
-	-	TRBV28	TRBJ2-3	CASSPALSGPTDTQYF	TGTGCCAGCAGTCCCGCTTTGTCGGGACCCACAGATACGCAGTATTTT
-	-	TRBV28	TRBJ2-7	CASSRYEQYF	TGTGCCAGCAGCCGCTACGAGCAGTACTTC
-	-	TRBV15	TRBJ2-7	CATSRDSNYEQYF	TGTGCCACCAGCAGAGACAGCAACTACGAGCAGTACTTC
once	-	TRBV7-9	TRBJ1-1	CASSLAGSLNTEAFF	TGTGCCAGCAGCTTAGCAGGCAGCCTGAACACTGAAGCTTTCTTT
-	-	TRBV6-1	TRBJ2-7	CASSVTYEQYF	TGTGCCAGCAGTGTGACCTACGAGCAGTACTTC
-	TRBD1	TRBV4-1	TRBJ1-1	CASSQVGQGAEAFF	TGCGCCAGCAGCCAAGTAGGACAGGGCGCTGAAGCTTTCTTT
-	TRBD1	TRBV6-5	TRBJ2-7	CASSWDGPGGYEQYF	TGTGCCAGCAGTTGGGACGGGCCAGGGGGCTACGAGCAGTACTTC